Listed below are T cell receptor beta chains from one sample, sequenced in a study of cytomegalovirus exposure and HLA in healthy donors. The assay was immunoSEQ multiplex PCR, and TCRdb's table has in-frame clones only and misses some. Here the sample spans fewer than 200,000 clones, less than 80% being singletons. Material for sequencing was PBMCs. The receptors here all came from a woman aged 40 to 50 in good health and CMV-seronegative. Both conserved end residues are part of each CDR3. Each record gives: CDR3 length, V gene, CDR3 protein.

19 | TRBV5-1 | CASSFGVRAADSRNTEAFF
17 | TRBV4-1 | CASSQDGKGAQVDGYTF
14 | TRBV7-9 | CASSFGRAPTEAFF
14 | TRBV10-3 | CATDTGTSKETQYF
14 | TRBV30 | CAWRGRGTTDTQYF
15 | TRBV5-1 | CASSWSGQGVYEQYF
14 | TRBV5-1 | CASSLQGDQETQYF
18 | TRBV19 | CASSIRDRGKRSGNTIYF
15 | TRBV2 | CASTQSGRGKNEQYF
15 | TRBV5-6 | CASSLGGTGGNEQFF
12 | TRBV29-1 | CSVVELNTEAFF
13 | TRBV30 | CAWSGDYVETQYF
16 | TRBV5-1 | CASSLGQGARTTEAFF
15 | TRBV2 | CASHWTGVSDYGYTF
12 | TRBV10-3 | CAIMEVGLEAFF